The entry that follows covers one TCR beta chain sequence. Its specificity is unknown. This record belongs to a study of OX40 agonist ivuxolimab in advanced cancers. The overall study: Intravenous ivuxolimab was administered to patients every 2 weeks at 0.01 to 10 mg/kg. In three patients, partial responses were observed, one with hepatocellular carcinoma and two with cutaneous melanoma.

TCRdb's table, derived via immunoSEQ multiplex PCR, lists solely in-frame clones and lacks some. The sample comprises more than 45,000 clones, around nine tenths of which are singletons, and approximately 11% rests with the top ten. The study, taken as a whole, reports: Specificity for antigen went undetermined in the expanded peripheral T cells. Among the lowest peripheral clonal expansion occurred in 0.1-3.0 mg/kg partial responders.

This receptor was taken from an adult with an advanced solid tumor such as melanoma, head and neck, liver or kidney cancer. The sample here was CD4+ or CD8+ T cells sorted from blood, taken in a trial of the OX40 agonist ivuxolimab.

Written as DNA, the CDR3 is TGTGCCAGCAGCTTAGACAGGGGTAATGGCTACACCTTC. It is translated as CASSLDRGNGYTF. This chain uses TRBV7-8 with TRBJ1-2; 7 positions agree with TRBD1. V trimming: 1 base; J trimming: 6 bases; junction bases outside the gene matches: 2. Germline-derived CDR1 and CDR2 are SGHVS and FQNEAQ. The CDR3 covers 13 residues.